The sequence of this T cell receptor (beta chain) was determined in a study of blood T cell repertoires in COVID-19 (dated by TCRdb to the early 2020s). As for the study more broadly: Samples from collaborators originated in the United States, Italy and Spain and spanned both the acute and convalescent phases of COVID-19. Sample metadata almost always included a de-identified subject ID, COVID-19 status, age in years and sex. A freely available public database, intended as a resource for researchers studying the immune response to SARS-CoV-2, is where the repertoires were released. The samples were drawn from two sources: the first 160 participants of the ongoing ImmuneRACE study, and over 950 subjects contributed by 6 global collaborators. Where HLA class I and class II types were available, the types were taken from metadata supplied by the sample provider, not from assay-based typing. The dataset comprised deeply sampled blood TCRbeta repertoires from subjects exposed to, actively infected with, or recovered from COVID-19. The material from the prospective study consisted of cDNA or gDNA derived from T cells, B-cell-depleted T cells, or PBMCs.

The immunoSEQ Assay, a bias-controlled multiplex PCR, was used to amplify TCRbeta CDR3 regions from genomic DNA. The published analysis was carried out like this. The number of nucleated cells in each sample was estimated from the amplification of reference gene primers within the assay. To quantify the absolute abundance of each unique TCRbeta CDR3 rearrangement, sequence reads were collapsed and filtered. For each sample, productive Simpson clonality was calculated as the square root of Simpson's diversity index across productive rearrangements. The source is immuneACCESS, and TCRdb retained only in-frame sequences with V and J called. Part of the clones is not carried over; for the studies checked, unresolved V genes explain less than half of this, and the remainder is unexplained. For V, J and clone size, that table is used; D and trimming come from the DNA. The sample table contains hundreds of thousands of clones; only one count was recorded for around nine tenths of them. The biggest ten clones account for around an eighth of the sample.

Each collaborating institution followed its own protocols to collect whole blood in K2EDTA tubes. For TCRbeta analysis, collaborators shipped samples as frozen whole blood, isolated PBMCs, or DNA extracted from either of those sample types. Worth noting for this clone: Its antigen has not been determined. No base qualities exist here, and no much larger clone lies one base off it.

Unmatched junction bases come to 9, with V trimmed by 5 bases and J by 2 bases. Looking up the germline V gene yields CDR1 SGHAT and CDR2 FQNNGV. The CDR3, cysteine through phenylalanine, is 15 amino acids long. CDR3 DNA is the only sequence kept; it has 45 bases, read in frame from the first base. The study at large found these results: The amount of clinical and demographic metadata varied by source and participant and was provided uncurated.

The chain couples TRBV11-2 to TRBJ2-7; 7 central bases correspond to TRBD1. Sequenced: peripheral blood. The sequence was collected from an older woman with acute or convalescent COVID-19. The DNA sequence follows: TGTGCCAGCAGCAGGACCGGGACAGTCACCTACGAGCAGTACTTC. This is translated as CASSRTGTVTYEQYF.